This TCR beta chain is drawn from a study of blood T cell repertoires in COVID-19. Study processing details: Reference gene primer amplification gave nucleated cell count estimates. Sequenced by immunoSEQ multiplex PCR; TCRdb stores in-frame clones only, minus some. That table supplies the V and J calls and clone size; D and trimming were determined from the DNA. The sample contains about 97,000 clones, about 90% of which appear only once. The CDR3 spans 15 residues. Germline lookup yields CDR1 LGHDT and CDR2 YNNKEL (reference sequence). This clone was seen a single time. Sequence at one end of the junction differs from germline and may be a read error.

Sequenced sample: peripheral blood. The source of this sequence is a man aged 50-59 years with COVID-19, enrolled during active disease. The genes are TRBV3-1 (or the pseudogene TRBV3-2) and TRBJ2-7, with 8 bases matching TRBD1. The CDR3 sequence: CASSQQGDRSRQSHF. CDR3 nucleotides: TGTGCCAGCAGCCAACAGGGGGACAGGAGCCGTCAAAGTCACTTC.